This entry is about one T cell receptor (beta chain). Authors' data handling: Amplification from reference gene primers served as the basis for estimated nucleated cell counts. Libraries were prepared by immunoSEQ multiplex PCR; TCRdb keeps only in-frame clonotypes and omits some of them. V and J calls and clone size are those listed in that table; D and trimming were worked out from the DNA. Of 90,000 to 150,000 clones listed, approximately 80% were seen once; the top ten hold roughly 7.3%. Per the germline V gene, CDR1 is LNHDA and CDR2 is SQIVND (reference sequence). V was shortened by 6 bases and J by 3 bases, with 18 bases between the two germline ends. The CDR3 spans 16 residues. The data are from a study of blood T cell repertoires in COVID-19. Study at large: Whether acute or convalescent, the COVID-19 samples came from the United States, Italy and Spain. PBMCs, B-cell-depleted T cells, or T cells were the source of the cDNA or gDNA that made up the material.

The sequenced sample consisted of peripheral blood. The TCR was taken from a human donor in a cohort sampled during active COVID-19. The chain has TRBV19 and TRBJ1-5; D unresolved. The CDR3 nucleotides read TGTGCCAGTAGCCCCCGCGGAGGAGGGTCCAATCAGCCCCAGCATTTT. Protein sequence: CASSPRGGGSNQPQHF.